The 26 T cell receptor beta chains reported below all come from one sample, sequenced in a study of monozygotic twins with inflammatory bowel disease. TCRdb re-called the 5' RACE reads and shows each CDR3 protein once, DNA omitted. The ten most abundant clones cover about 2.5% of a sample with about 380,000 distinct CDR3 sequences. The sample consisted of blood. The receptors derive from a human donor with ulcerative colitis or Crohn's disease, or a healthy co-twin of an affected twin (not recorded which).

The gene calls are TRBV6-1 and TRBJ2-7; the TCRdb D gene call, TRBD1, has no DNA to confirm it. Germline assignment: CDR1 MNHNS and CDR2 SASEGT. This CDR3 has 15 residues. CDR3 in amino acids: CASSASHGASYEQYF.

The chain has TRBV7-9 and TRBJ1-1; TCRdb's D call, TRBD1, is unchecked because there is no DNA. The CDR3 is 13 amino acids. The germline V gene has CDR1 SEHNR and CDR2 FQNEAQ (reference sequence). CDR3 sequence reads: CASSNQGATEAFF.

This chain links TRBV4-1 with TRBJ2-1; the TCRdb D gene call, TRBD2, has no DNA to confirm it. The CDR3 has 16 residues. Germline CDR1 is MGHRA and CDR2 is YSYEKL. The CDR3 region is CASSQVAGAPITEQFF.

The V gene is TRBV12-3 or TRBV12-4, the J gene TRBJ1-5. The length of the CDR3 is 15 residues. CDR3 region: CASSLSYNGNQPQHF.

The J gene is TRBJ1-5, the V gene TRBV19; with no DNA, the TCRdb D assignment of TRBD1 cannot be verified. The CDR3 length is 17 residues. Germline CDR1 reads LNHDA; CDR2 reads SQIVND (reference sequence). The CDR3 loop is CASSMVRGRLSNQPQHF.

This rearrangement joins TRBV20-1 to TRBJ2-2; TCRdb lists TRBD1, though no DNA is available to test this call. The length of the CDR3 is 13 residues. CDR1 and CDR2 (germline): DFQATT, SNEGSKA (reference sequence). The CDR3 loop reads CSARVQAAGELFF.

The CDR3 loop is CASRPSGTSSYNEQFF. This chain joins TRBV6-1 and TRBJ2-1; there is no DNA to check the TCRdb D call of TRBD2. The CDR3 is 16 amino acids. Germline V CDR1 and CDR2: MNHNS, SASEGT.

The V call is TRBV9, the J call TRBJ2-2; without DNA, the TCRdb call of TRBD2 cannot be checked. Per germline, CDR1 SGDLS and CDR2 YYNGEE. This CDR3 region has 17 residues. The CDR3 protein is CASSWTSGGASTGELFF.

The V call is TRBV4-3, the J call TRBJ2-1; TCRdb's assignment of TRBD1 cannot be checked, as there is no DNA. Germline values: CDR1 LGHNA, CDR2 YSLEER. This CDR3 region has 17 residues. This CDR3 reads CASSQDQARGIYNEQFF.

V and J are TRBV4-3 and TRBJ2-3. This CDR3 is built from 14 residues. Germline V lookup: CDR1 LGHNA, CDR2 YSLEER. The CDR3 protein is CASSHPDGLDTQYF.

This chain joins TRBV5-4 and TRBJ1-3; checking the TCRdb D call of TRBD1 is not possible without DNA. The CDR3 loop spans 16 amino acids. CDR1 and CDR2 (germline): SGHNT, YYREEE (reference sequence). This CDR3 reads CASSLGSEGVGNTIYF. Based on the CDR3 plus reference TRBV5-4 and TRBJ1-3, the full variable domain is ETGVTQSPTHLIKTRGQQVTLRCSSQSGHNTVSWYQQALGQGPQFIFQYYREEENGRGNFPPRFSGLQFPNYSSELNVNALELDDSALYLCASSLGSEGVGNTIYFGEGSWLTVV.

This chain connects TRBV5-6 to TRBJ1-2; TCRdb indicates TRBD1, and absent DNA this call remains unverified. Germline values: CDR1 SGHDT, CDR2 YYEEEE. The CDR3 sequence is 13 residues long. The CDR3: CASSPRTVRGYTF.

The chain has TRBV4-3 and TRBJ1-1; TCRdb's assignment of TRBD1 cannot be checked, as there is no DNA. Germline V gene sequence: CDR1 LGHNA, CDR2 YSLEER. The CDR3 is 17 residues long. The CDR3 loop reads CASSQTMGAGAGTEAFF.

The CDR3 here is CASSLSGTGGPNTGELFF. The rearrangement joins TRBV5-5 to TRBJ2-2; the TCRdb call, TRBD1, lacks DNA for checking. Germline loops: CDR1 SGHKS, CDR2 YYEKEE (reference sequence). This CDR3 spans 18 amino acids.

The chain carries TRBV4-2 and TRBJ2-1; TCRdb's D gene call, TRBD1, goes unchecked for lack of DNA. The CDR3 sequence is 15 residues long. Per germline, CDR1 LGHNA and CDR2 YNFKEQ. This chain's CDR3 is CASSQVTGANNEQFF.

This chain links TRBV7-2 with TRBJ2-1; TCRdb picks TRBD1, but there is no DNA to check that call. Germline-derived CDR1 and CDR2 are SGHTA and FQGNSA. The CDR3 extends over 16 amino acids. CDR3 region: CASSTSGGIGDDEQFF. Supplemented by reference TRBV7-2 and TRBJ2-1, the full variable domain reads GAGVSQSPSNKVTEKGKDVELRCDPISGHTALYWYRQSLGQGLEFLIYFQGNSAPDKSGLPSDRFSAERTGGSVSTLTIQRTQQEDSAVYLCASSTSGGIGDDEQFFGPGTRLTVL.

The chain couples TRBV20-1 to TRBJ2-7; TCRdb picks TRBD1, but there is no DNA to check that call. CDR3 size: 14 residues. Germline V CDR1 and CDR2: DFQATT, SNEGSKA (reference sequence). The CDR3 region is CSALRQEVPYEQYF.

J is TRBJ1-1 and V is TRBV4-2. The V gene's germline CDR1 is LGHNA and CDR2 YNFKEQ. CDR3 length equals 16 residues. The CDR3 loop reads CASSQDSSGGNTEAYF.

The chain combines TRBV6-1 with TRBJ2-7; TCRdb reports TRBD1, a call that lacks DNA to check it against. The CDR3 is 19 amino acids. Germline-derived CDR1 and CDR2 are MNHNS and SASEGT. The CDR3 sequence is CASRPGRGFGEIPLGEQYF.

This sequence joins TRBV6-5 and TRBJ2-2; checking the TCRdb D call of TRBD1 is not possible without DNA. Germline V CDR1 and CDR2: MNHEY, SVGAGI. The CDR3 is 16 amino acids. CDR3 amino acids: CAGSYSRGGNTGELFF.

The rearrangement uses TRBV19 and TRBJ2-7; no DNA is available, so the TRBD1 call from TCRdb remains unchecked. The V gene's germline CDR1 is LNHDA and CDR2 SQIVND (reference sequence). The CDR3 length is 12 residues. The CDR3 loop is CASSSLASEQYF. Together with reference TRBV19 and TRBJ2-7, the CDR3 gives the full variable domain: DGGITQSPKYLFRKEGQNVTLSCEQNLNHDAMYWYRQDPGQGLRLIYYSQIVNDFQKGDIAEGYSVSREKKESFPLTVTSAQKNPTAFYLCASSSLASEQYFGPGTRLTVT.

The gene calls are TRBV20-1 and TRBJ2-1; there is no DNA to check the TCRdb D call of TRBD1. The CDR3 sequence is 15 residues long. Germline lookup yields CDR1 DFQATT and CDR2 SNEGSKA (reference sequence). The CDR3 here is CSARDWGTLNNEQFF.

This chain connects TRBV7-3 to TRBJ2-1; TCRdb indicates TRBD2, and absent DNA this call remains unverified. Germline lookup yields CDR1 SGHTA and CDR2 FQGTGA. This CDR3 spans 18 amino acids. The CDR3 loop reads CASSLNPTLAGKNNEQFF.

This chain connects TRBV28 to TRBJ1-2; the TCRdb call, TRBD1, lacks DNA for checking. Germline V gene data show CDR1 as MDHEN and CDR2 as SYDVKM. The CDR3 has 16 residues. CDR3 sequence reads: CASSSPPHRAVYGYTF.

This chain joins TRBV4-1 and TRBJ2-3; TCRdb's D call of TRBD2 is untestable without DNA. From germline, CDR1 is MGHRA and CDR2 YSYEKL. The CDR3 has 19 residues. CDR3 loop: CASSQGFYSGPSNTDTQYF.

The chain has TRBV29-1 and TRBJ2-7; TCRdb returns TRBD2, unconfirmable since there is no DNA. The CDR3 has 16 amino acids. The germline CDR1 and CDR2 sequences are SQVTM and ANQGSEA. The CDR3 reads CSVEDGVSGGLYEQYF.